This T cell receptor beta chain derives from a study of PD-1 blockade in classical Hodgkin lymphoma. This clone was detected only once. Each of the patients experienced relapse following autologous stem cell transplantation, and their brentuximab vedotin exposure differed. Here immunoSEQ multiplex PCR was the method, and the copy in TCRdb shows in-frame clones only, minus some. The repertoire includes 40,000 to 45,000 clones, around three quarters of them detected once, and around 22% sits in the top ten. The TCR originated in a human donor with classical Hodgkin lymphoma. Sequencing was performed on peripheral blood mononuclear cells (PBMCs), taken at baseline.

CDR3 bases: TGTGCCAGTAGTATCTCGGCAAATAACTATGGCTACACCTTC. Amino acid sequence: CASSISANNYGYTF. The gene calls are TRBV19 and TRBJ1-2; D remains unclear. The germline gives CDR1 LNHDA, CDR2 SQIVND (reference sequence). This CDR3 spans 14 amino acids. The V gene lost 3 bases and the J gene lost 1 base, with 9 bases spanning the gap.